This entry lists 21 T cell receptor beta chains sequenced from one sample in a study of T cell responses to AZD1222 COVID-19 vaccine. Some clones are missing from TCRdb's copy, which holds only in-frame ones; the method was immunoSEQ multiplex PCR. Of about 120,000 clones in the sample, roughly 92% were seen once. Here the sequenced sample was peripheral blood, taken 28 days after the second AZD1222 dose. These receptors all come from an adult who received the AZD1222 COVID-19 vaccine.

This clone came up once. The rearrangement joins TRBV5-1 to TRBJ2-5; 10 nucleotides agree with TRBD2. Germline V gene data show CDR1 as SGHRS and CDR2 as YFSETQ. There are 16 residues in the CDR3. V trimming: 1 base; J trimming: 0 bases; junction bases outside the gene matches: 3. The CDR3 sequence is CASSLTGTSDQETQYF. CDR3 nucleotides: TGCGCCAGCAGCTTGACCGGGACTAGCGACCAAGAGACCCAGTACTTC.

The genes are TRBV27 and TRBJ2-1; 9 bases are shared with TRBD2. The CDR3 is made up of 16 amino acids. CDR1 MNHEY and CDR2 SMNVEV come from the germline V gene (reference sequence). V lost 6 bases, J lost 8 bases, and 14 bases stayed unmatched. CDR3 protein: CASSREQSGRYDEQFF. CDR3 DNA: TGTGCCAGCAGCCGGGAGCAAAGCGGGAGGTACGATGAGCAGTTCTTC.

This clone has just one count. The chain has TRBV13 and TRBJ2-7; D ambiguous. The CDR3 loop spans 12 amino acids. The ends were cut back, 1 base at V and 6 bases at J, with 7 bases in the middle. From germline, CDR1 is PRHDT and CDR2 FYEKMQ (reference sequence). CDR3 sequence (DNA): TGTGCCAGCAGCTTAGTCGTGGGCGAGCAGTACTTC. It encodes CASSLVVGEQYF.

The chain's CDR3 is CASSDRQLNEKLFF. In nucleotides, the CDR3 is TGTGCCAGTAGTGACCGACAGCTTAATGAAAAACTGTTTTTT. The V and J genes are TRBV19 and TRBJ1-4; D possibly corresponds to TRBD1 (5 bases). Germline V gene lookup returns CDR1 LNHDA and CDR2 SQIVND (reference sequence). The CDR3 has 14 residues. V lost 5 bases and J lost 4, with 11 bases in between.

The genes are TRBV7-9 and TRBJ2-1; 9 nucleotides align to TRBD2. Trimming cost V 6 bases and J 5 bases; bases outside gene matches: 5. CDR3 length: 14 amino acids. The germline CDR1 and CDR2 sequences are SEHNR and FQNEAQ (reference sequence). The CDR3: CASSSGTSHNEQFF. CDR3 bases: TGTGCCAGCAGTTCCGGGACTAGCCACAATGAGCAGTTCTTC. The full variable domain, with the rest looked up from reference TRBV7-9 and TRBJ2-1, is DTGVSQNPRHKITKRGQNVTFRCDPISEHNRLYWYRQTLGQGPEFLTYFQNEAQLEKSRLLSDRFSAERPKGSFSTLEIQRTEQGDSAMYLCASSSGTSHNEQFFGPGTRLTVL.

The chain links TRBV28 to TRBJ1-5; D unclear. Germline loops: CDR1 MDHEN, CDR2 SYDVKM. This CDR3 has 14 amino acids. V lost 3 bases to trimming and J lost 0 bases, with 6 bases between them. The CDR3 DNA follows: TGTGCCAGCAGTTTCGTGGATAGCAATCAGCCCCAGCATTTT. This encodes CASSFVDSNQPQHF. The variable domain in full, completed from reference TRBV28 and TRBJ1-5, reads DVKVTQSSRYLVKRTGEKVFLECVQDMDHENMFWYRQDPGLGLRLIYFSYDVKMKEKGDIPEGYSVSREKKERFSLILESASTNQTSMYLCASSFVDSNQPQHFGDGTRLSIL.

The chain has TRBV1 and TRBJ2-7; the listed D gene, TRBD2, was not tested against the DNA. TRBV1 is a known pseudogene. The CDR3 has 17 residues. As DNA, the CDR3 is TGCACCAGCAGGGACAGGGAGGCTAGCGGGAGATTCTACGAGCAGTACTTC. Translated, it gives CTSRDREASGRFYEQYF.

This chain's CDR3 is CASSEPGQGGGAFF. The DNA for the CDR3 is TGTGCCAGCAGTGAACCTGGACAGGGAGGGGGAGCTTTCTTT. This sequence joins TRBV6-1 and TRBJ1-1; TRBD1 agrees at 8 bases. The V gene end was trimmed by 2 bases and the J gene end by 10 bases; junction bases not matched to a gene: 9. The germline V gene encodes CDR1 MNHNS and CDR2 SASEGT. The CDR3 is 14 residues long.

The chain is built from TRBV6-5 and TRBJ1-2; 8 positions agree with TRBD1. J gave up 8 bases and V 6 bases, and 8 bases lay outside the gene matches. Germline-derived CDR1 and CDR2 are MNHEY and SVGAGI. The CDR3 is 13 amino acids. The CDR3 coding sequence is TGTGCCAGCAGCCTAGGACAGGGTGGAGGCTACACCTTC. Translating gives CASSLGQGGGYTF.

This sequence joins TRBV7-2 and TRBJ2-1, with 10 bases lining up with TRBD2. The CDR3 has 16 amino acids. Trimming took 3 bases from V and 9 from J; bases not matched to a gene: 11. The germline V gene encodes CDR1 SGHTA and CDR2 FQGNSA. CDR3 nucleotides: TGTGCCAGCAGCTTCAAGAGCGGGAGGGCCATCGGTGAGCAGTTCTTC. Protein sequence: CASSFKSGRAIGEQFF. Using reference TRBV7-2 and TRBJ2-1 for the parts outside the CDR3, the full variable domain is GAGVSQSPSNKVTEKGKDVELRCDPISGHTALYWYRQSLGQGLEFLIYFQGNSAPDKSGLPSDRFSAERTGGSVSTLTIQRTQQEDSAVYLCASSFKSGRAIGEQFFGPGTRLTVL.

This rearrangement joins TRBV3-1 (or the pseudogene TRBV3-2) to TRBJ1-4, with 7 nucleotides matching TRBD1. Trimming cost V 2 bases and J 8 bases; bases outside gene matches: 20. The CDR3 consists of 19 residues. Germline V gene data show CDR1 as LGHDT and CDR2 as YNNKEL (reference sequence). The chain's CDR3 is CASSQRRQGTYRRMEKLFF. The CDR3 DNA follows: TGTGCCAGCAGCCAAAGGAGACAGGGTACGTACCGAAGGATGGAAAAACTGTTTTTT.

The gene calls are TRBV28 and TRBJ2-7, with 9 positions matching TRBD2. The CDR3 length is 15 residues. CDR1 is MDHEN and CDR2 is SYDVKM in the germline V gene. J was trimmed by 8 bases and V by 10 bases; bases with no gene match: 18. The DNA of the CDR3 is TGTGCCACCCTCCCTGGGTTAGCGGGAGCCGACCAGCAGTACTTC. It translates to CATLPGLAGADQQYF. The whole variable domain, remainder taken from reference TRBV28 and TRBJ2-7, is DVKVTQSSRYLVKRTGEKVFLECVQDMDHENMFWYRQDPGLGLRLIYFSYDVKMKEKGDIPEGYSVSREKKERFSLILESASTNQTSMYLCATLPGLAGADQQYFGPGTRLTVT.

This chain joins TRBV27 and TRBJ1-4, with D perhaps matching TRBD1 (6 bases). V lost 7 bases and J 8 bases, leaving 17 bases between the germline ends. The CDR3 spans 14 residues. Germline V gene sequence: CDR1 MNHEY, CDR2 SMNVEV (reference sequence). The CDR3 loop is CASTRGGFGEKLFF. CDR3 nucleotides: TGTGCCAGCACCCGGGGGGGCTTTGGAGAAAAACTGTTTTTT.

The J gene is TRBJ2-5, the V gene TRBV28; D is possibly TRBD1 (5 bases). V was trimmed by 7 bases and J by 0 bases, leaving 12 bases between them. The CDR3 covers 14 residues. CDR1 is MDHEN, CDR2 SYDVKM, per germline. The CDR3 sequence is CASNLGQYQETQYF. In DNA form, the CDR3 reads TGTGCCAGCAACCTGGGGCAGTACCAAGAGACCCAGTACTTC.

This clone showed up just once. This sequence joins TRBV6-1 and TRBJ2-1, with TRBD2 matching 7 bases. Germline-derived CDR1 and CDR2 are MNHNS and SASEGT. The CDR3 spans 16 residues. With 3 bases clipped from V and 2 bases from J, the junction kept 7 bases outside the gene matches. In DNA form, the CDR3 reads TGTGCCAGCAGTGATGGGGAGGGCTTGGCCTACAATGAGCAGTTCTTC. It translates to CASSDGEGLAYNEQFF.

This clone was detected once. V is TRBV6-1 and J is TRBJ1-1; a possible D gene is TRBD1 (5 bases). CDR1 MNHNS and CDR2 SASEGT come from the germline V gene. The CDR3 runs 15 residues. Trimming took 2 bases from V and 0 from J, leaving 10 bases between them. CDR3 DNA: TGTGCCAGCAGTGAATTTAGCAGGGTGAACACTGAAGCTTTCTTT. Protein product: CASSEFSRVNTEAFF.

The chain carries TRBV6-4 and TRBJ2-1; D might be TRBD1 or TRBD2, each matching 5 bases. The CDR3 is made up of 15 amino acids. The V end lost 4 bases, the J end lost 4 bases, and 14 bases lay between the germline ends. Germline loops: CDR1 MRHNA, CDR2 SNTAGT. The CDR3 sequence is CASSGSGAGYNEQFF. As DNA, the CDR3 is TGTGCCAGCAGTGGTTCCGGGGCCGGGTACAATGAGCAGTTCTTC.

The chain combines TRBV28 with TRBJ1-5; 11 nucleotides align to TRBD1. CDR1 is MDHEN, CDR2 SYDVKM, per germline. The CDR3 runs to 15 residues. Losses at the gene ends were 11 bases for V and 6 bases for J; bases not matched to a gene: 12. CDR3 sequence reads: CAVTGTGGISQPQHF. DNA of the CDR3: TGTGCCGTTACCGGGACAGGGGGAATTAGTCAGCCCCAGCATTTT.

The chain uses TRBV5-4 and TRBJ1-1; no clear D. The germline gives CDR1 SGHNT, CDR2 YYREEE (reference sequence). Trimming pared 3 bases from V and 1 base from J, leaving 13 bases between. The CDR3 has 15 amino acids. The CDR3 nucleotides read TGTGCCAGCAGCTACGACACCAAAAAGAACACTGAAGCTTTCTTT. It codes for CASSYDTKKNTEAFF.

This clone was seen more than once but under ten times. This sequence joins TRBV5-6 and TRBJ1-5; D gene uncertain. The length of the CDR3 is 12 residues. Trimming removed 4 bases from V and 4 bases from J, with 6 bases in between. In germline, CDR1 is SGHDT, CDR2 YYEEEE. The CDR3 here is CASSGMNQPQHF. CDR3 nucleotides: TGTGCCAGCAGCGGAATGAATCAGCCCCAGCATTTT. Complete variable domain (other parts from reference TRBV5-6 and TRBJ1-5): DAGVTQSPTHLIKTRGQQVTLRCSPKSGHDTVSWYQQALGQGPQFIFQYYEEEERQRGNFPDRFSGHQFPNYSSELNVNALLLGDSALYLCASSGMNQPQHFGDGTRLSIL.

The J gene is TRBJ1-1, the V gene TRBV18, with a possible D match to TRBD1 (5 bases). From germline, CDR1 is KGHSH and CDR2 LQKENI. V lost 3 bases and J lost 6, with 14 bases in between. CDR3 length equals 14 residues. This chain's CDR3 is CASSPRGVPAEAFF. The CDR3, as DNA: TGTGCCAGCTCACCCCGAGGGGTTCCCGCTGAAGCTTTCTTT.